This T cell receptor (beta chain) stems from a study of cytomegalovirus exposure and HLA in healthy donors. Findings of the study overall: Sequencing likely produced, as an artifact, a cluster of highly shared sequence variants. A later analysis showed TCR association rates differing by HLA locus, peaking at DRB1 and lowest at HLA-C.

This clone was detected only a few times. Its cognate antigen is unknown. The CDR3 covers 15 residues. Looked up from germline, CDR1 is SGHDT and CDR2 is YYEEEE. The J segment lost 5 bases and the V segment lost 3 bases, leaving 3 bases of the junction unmatched. PCR was performed using 60 Vbeta and 13 Jbeta primers. Sequenced by immunoSEQ multiplex PCR; TCRdb stores in-frame clones only, minus some. Here the sample spans under 200,000 clones, almost 80% being singletons. The sequenced sample consisted of PBMCs. The chain carries TRBV5-6 and TRBJ1-6, with TRBD1 matching 9 bases. The origin of this receptor is a man over 45 in good health and CMV-seropositive. CDR3 bases: TGTGCCAGCAGCTGGGGGACAGGGAATAATTCACCCCTCCACTTT. It specifies CASSWGTGNNSPLHF. Full variable domain (remainder filled in from reference TRBV5-6 and TRBJ1-6): DAGVTQSPTHLIKTRGQQVTLRCSPKSGHDTVSWYQQALGQGPQFIFQYYEEEERQRGNFPDRFSGHQFPNYSSELNVNALLLGDSALYLCASSWGTGNNSPLHFGNGTRLTVT.